This TCR beta chain was observed in a study of cytomegalovirus exposure and HLA in healthy donors. Study-level background: Of all 360 or so donors who were genotyped, 81% belonged to the Caucasian-associated ancestry cluster.

Worth noting for this clone: The antigen is undetermined.

60 Vbeta and 13 Jbeta primers were used in PCR. Generated by immunoSEQ multiplex PCR, the TCRdb table keeps only in-frame clones and is missing some. The table lists 200,000 or so clones, over 65% of them singletons. Whole-study results and caveats: Presence/absence results assume similar sequencing depth per donor, which may not hold.

The CDR3 has 15 amino acids. V lost 4 bases to trimming and J lost 2 bases; unmatched junction nucleotides: 4. Germline V gene sequence: CDR1 SGHRS, CDR2 YFSETQ. Sequencing used PBMCs. J is TRBJ2-3 and V is TRBV5-1; 10 nucleotides align to TRBD2. The sequence derives from a boy younger than 10 in good health and CMV-seronegative. This CDR3 reads CASSLLAGDTDTQYF. CDR3 sequence (DNA): TGCGCCAGCAGCCTGCTAGCGGGAGACACAGATACGCAGTATTTT.